The T cell receptor beta chain described here comes from a study of blood T cell repertoires in COVID-19. Study at large: The analysed material was cDNA or gDNA that came from T cells, B-cell-depleted T cells, or PBMCs.

This CDR3 has 12 amino acids. The germline V gene encodes CDR1 SGHRS and CDR2 YFSETQ. Trimming cost V 7 bases and J 5 bases, with 11 bases left between them. As handled by the study authors: Cell counts per sample came from amplifying reference gene primers. Sequencing used immunoSEQ multiplex PCR; TCRdb keeps in-frame clones, though not all of them. D and trimming were read from the DNA, whereas the V and J calls and clone size are those reported in that table. In the table there are tens of thousands of clones, more than 80% of which are singletons. This TCR came from a woman aged 55-75 years with acute or convalescent COVID-19. The sequenced material came from peripheral blood. The chain combines TRBV5-1 with TRBJ2-3; D remains unclear. The CDR3 spells CASHRVGDTQYF. Here the CDR3 DNA reads TGCGCCAGCCATCGGGTGGGAGATACGCAGTATTTT. Looking up the rest from reference TRBV5-1 and TRBJ2-3 gives the full variable domain: KAGVTQTPRYLIKTRGQQVTLSCSPISGHRSVSWYQQTPGQGLQFLFEYFSETQRNKGNFPGRFSGRQFSNSRSEMNVSTLELGDSALYLCASHRVGDTQYFGPGTRLTVL.